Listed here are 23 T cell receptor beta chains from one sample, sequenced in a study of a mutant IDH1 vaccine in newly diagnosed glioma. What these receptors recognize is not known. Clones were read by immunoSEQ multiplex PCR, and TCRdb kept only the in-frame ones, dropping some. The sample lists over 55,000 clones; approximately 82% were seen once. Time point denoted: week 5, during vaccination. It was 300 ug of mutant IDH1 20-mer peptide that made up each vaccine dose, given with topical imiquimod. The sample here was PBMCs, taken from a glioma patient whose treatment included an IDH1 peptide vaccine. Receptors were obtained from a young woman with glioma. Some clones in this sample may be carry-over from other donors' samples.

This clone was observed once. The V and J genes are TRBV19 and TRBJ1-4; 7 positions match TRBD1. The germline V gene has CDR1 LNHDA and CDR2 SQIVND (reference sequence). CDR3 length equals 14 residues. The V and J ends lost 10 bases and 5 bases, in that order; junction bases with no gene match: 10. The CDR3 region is CATRNRGVNEKLFF. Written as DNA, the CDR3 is TGTGCCACAAGAAACAGGGGTGTGAATGAAAAACTGTTTTTT.

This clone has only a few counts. CDR3 DNA: TGCGCCAGCAGCCAGGGGACAAACACTGAAGCTTTCTTT. This gives the protein CASSQGTNTEAFF. The rearrangement links TRBV4-1 to TRBJ1-1, with TRBD1 as a possible D gene (6 bases). In germline, CDR1 is MGHRA, CDR2 YSYEKL. This CDR3 is 13 amino acids long. The V and J ends lost 3 bases and 2 bases respectively, with 7 bases between them.

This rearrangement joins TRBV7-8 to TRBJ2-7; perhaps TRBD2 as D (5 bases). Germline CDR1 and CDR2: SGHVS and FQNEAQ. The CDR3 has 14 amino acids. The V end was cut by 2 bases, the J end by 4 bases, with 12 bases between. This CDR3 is CASSLSAGPYEQYF. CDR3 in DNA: TGTGCCAGCAGCTTATCTGCGGGCCCATACGAGCAGTACTTC. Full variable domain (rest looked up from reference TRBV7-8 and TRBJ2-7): GAGVSQSPRYKVAKRGQDVALRCDPISGHVSLFWYQQALGQGPEFLTYFQNEAQLDKSGLPSDRFFAERPEGSVSTLKIQRTQQEDSAVYLCASSLSAGPYEQYFGPGTRLTVT.

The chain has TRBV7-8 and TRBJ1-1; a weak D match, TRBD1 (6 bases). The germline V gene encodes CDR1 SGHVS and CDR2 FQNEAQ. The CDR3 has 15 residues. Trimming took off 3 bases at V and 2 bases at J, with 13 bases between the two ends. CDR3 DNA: TGTGCCAGCAGCTTCGCAGGGGCCGCTAACACTGAAGCTTTCTTT. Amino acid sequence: CASSFAGAANTEAFF.

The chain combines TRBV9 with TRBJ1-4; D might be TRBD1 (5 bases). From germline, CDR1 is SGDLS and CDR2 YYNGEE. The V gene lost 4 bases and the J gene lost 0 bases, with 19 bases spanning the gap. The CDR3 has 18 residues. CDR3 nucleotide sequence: TGTGCCAGCAGCCCGTGGGGTTGGGGAGGGGCAACTAATGAAAAACTGTTTTTT. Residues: CASSPWGWGGATNEKLFF.

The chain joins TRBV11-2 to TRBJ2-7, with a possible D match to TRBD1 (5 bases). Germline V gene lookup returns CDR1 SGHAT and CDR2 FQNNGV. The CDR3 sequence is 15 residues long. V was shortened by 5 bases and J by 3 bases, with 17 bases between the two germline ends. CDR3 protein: CASSPLTVSDYEQYF. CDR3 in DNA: TGTGCCAGCAGCCCCCTGACAGTGTCAGACTACGAGCAGTACTTC. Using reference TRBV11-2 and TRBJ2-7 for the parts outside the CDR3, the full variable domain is EAGVAQSPRYKIIEKRQSVAFWCNPISGHATLYWYQQILGQGPKLLIQFQNNGVVDDSQLPKDRFSAERLKGVDSTLKIQPAKLEDSAVYLCASSPLTVSDYEQYFGPGTRLTVT.

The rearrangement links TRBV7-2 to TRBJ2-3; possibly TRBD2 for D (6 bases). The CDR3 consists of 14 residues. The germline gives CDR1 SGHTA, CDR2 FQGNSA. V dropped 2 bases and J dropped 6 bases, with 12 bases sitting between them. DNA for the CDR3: TGTGCCAGCAGCTTAACCGGGGGTTTGGATACGCAGTATTTT. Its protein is CASSLTGGLDTQYF.

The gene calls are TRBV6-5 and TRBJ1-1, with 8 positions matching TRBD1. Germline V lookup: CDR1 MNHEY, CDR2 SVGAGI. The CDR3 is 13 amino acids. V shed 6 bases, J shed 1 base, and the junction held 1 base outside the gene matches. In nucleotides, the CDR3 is TGTGCCAGCAGACAGGGGGGGAACACTGAAGCTTTCTTT. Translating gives CASRQGGNTEAFF.

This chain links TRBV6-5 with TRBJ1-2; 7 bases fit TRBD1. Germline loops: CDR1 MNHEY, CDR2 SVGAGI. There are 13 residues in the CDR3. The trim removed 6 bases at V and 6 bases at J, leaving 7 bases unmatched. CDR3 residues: CASRLGGDDGYTF. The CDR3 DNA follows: TGTGCCAGCAGGTTAGGGGGCGACGATGGCTACACCTTC.

Here the CDR3 reads CASSSERDRGGYYGYTF. CDR3 bases: TGTGCCAGCAGCTCGGAGAGGGACAGGGGGGGATACTATGGCTACACCTTC. This chain links TRBV9 with TRBJ1-2, with 11 bases lining up with TRBD1. Losses at the gene ends were 4 bases for V and 3 bases for J; bases not matched to a gene: 11. The germline V gene has CDR1 SGDLS and CDR2 YYNGEE. The CDR3 totals 17 residues.

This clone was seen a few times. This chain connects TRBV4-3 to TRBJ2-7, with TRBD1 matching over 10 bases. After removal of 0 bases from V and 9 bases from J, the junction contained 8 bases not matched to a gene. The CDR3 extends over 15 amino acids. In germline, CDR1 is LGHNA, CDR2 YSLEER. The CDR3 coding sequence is TGCGCCAGCAGCCAAGACCCCGGACAGGGGGGGGTGCAGTACTTC. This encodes CASSQDPGQGGVQYF.

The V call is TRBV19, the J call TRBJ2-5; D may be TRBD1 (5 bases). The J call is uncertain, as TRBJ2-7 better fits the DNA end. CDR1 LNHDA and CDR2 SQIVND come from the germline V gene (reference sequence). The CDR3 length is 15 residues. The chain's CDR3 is CASSIAQGFTYEQYF. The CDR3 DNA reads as TGTGCCAGTAGTATAGCCCAGGGCTTTACCTACGAGCAGTACTTC.

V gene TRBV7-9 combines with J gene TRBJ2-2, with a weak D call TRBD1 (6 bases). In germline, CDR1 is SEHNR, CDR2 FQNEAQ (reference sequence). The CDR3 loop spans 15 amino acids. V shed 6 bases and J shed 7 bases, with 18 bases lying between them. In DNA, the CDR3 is TGTGCCAGCAGGCCACAGGGTTTTTGGGGCGGGGAGCTGTTTTTT. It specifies CASRPQGFWGGELFF.

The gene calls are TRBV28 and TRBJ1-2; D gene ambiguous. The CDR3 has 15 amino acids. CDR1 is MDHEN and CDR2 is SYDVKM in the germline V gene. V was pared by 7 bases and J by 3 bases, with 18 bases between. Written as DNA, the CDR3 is TGTGCCAGCAATAGTGGGCCCTCTGGGGACTATGGCTACACCTTC. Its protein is CASNSGPSGDYGYTF.

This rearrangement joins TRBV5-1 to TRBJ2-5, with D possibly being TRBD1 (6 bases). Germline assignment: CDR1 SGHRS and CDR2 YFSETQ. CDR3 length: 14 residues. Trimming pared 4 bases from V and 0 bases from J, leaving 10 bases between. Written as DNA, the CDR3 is TGCGCCAGCAGCCGGGACATCTACCAAGAGACCCAGTACTTC. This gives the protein CASSRDIYQETQYF. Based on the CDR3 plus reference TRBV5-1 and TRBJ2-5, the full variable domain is KAGVTQTPRYLIKTRGQQVTLSCSPISGHRSVSWYQQTPGQGLQFLFEYFSETQRNKGNFPGRFSGRQFSNSRSEMNVSTLELGDSALYLCASSRDIYQETQYFGPGTRLLVL.

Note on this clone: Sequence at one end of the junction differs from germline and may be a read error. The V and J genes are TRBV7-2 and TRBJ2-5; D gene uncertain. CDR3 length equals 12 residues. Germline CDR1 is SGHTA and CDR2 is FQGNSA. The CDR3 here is CASSSREEAQYF. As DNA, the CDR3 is TGTGCCAGCAGCTCCCGTGAAGAGGCCCAGTACTTC.

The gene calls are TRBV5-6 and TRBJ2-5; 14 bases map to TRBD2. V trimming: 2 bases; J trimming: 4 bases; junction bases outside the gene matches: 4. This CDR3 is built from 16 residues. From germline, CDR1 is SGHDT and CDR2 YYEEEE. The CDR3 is CASSFGTSGRIETQYF. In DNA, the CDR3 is TGTGCCAGCAGCTTTGGGACTAGCGGGAGAATAGAGACCCAGTACTTC.

In DNA form, the CDR3 reads TGCAGCGTTGGACCCTTTGAGGGGTCTGGGGCCAACGTCCTGACTTTC. Translation gives CSVGPFEGSGANVLTF. The chain is built from TRBV29-1 and TRBJ2-6; TRBD1 or TRBD2 may be the D gene (5 bases each). Germline V gene lookup returns CDR1 SQVTM and CDR2 ANQGSEA. The CDR3 has 16 amino acids. Between the trimmed V and J ends, which lost 4 bases and 1 base, there was a span of 14 bases.

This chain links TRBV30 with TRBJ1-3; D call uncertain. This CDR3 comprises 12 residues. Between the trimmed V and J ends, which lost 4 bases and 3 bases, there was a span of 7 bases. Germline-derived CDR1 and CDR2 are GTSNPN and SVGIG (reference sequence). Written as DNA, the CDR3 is TGTGCCTGGAAAGCCTTTGGAAACACCATATATTTT. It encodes CAWKAFGNTIYF.

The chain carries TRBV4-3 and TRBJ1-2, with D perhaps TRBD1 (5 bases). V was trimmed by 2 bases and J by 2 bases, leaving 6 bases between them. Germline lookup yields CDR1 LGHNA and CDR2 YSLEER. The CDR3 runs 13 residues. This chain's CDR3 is CASSQQGNYGYTF. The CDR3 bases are TGCGCCAGCAGCCAACAGGGAAACTATGGCTACACCTTC.

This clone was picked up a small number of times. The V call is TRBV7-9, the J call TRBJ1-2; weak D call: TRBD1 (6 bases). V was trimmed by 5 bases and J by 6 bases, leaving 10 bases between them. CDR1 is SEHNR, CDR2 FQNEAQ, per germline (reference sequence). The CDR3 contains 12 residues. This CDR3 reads CASSQRGDGYTF. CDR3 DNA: TGTGCCAGCAGCCAAAGGGGGGATGGCTACACCTTC. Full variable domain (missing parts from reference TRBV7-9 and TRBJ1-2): DTGVSQNPRHKITKRGQNVTFRCDPISEHNRLYWYRQTLGQGPEFLTYFQNEAQLEKSRLLSDRFSAERPKGSFSTLEIQRTEQGDSAMYLCASSQRGDGYTFGSGTRLTVV.

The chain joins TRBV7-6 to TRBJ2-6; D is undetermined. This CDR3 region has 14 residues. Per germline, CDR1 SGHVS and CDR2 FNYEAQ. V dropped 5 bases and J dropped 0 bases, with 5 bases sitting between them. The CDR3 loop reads CASSPVSGANVLTF. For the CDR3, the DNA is TGTGCCAGCAGCCCAGTCTCTGGGGCCAACGTCCTGACTTTC.

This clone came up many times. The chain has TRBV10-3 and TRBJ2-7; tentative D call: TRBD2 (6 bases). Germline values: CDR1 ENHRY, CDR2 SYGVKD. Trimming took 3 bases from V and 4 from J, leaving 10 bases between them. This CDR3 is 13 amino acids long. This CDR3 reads CAISDGGPYEQYF. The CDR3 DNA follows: TGTGCCATCAGTGACGGAGGGCCTTACGAGCAGTACTTC.